This TCR beta chain was observed in a study of T cell repertoires in cytomegalovirus infection. Study-wide background: In the study, CMV epitopes included recently identified HLA-C-restricted and well-studied HLA-B-restricted ones. The public TCR beta signatures pointed to both CMV infection and matching HLA type. Study observations and caveats: Identification of carriers of CMV plus the relevant HLA was achieved through cumulative public TCR beta family frequency. CMV-specific TCR beta clonotypes restricted by HLA-C dominated the ex vivo response.

TCRdb re-called the reads through MiXCR, storing one row per CDR3 protein. The sample consists of around 900,000 distinct CDR3 sequences, roughly a third of them appearing once. This clonotype was observed at least ten times. Its antigen is still unknown. The sample was cultured CD8+ T cells from PBMCs, taken from culture after CMV antigen stimulation. The TCR sequence derives from a human donor in good health (CMV status not recorded). Some clones in this sample may be carry-over from other donors' samples.

The CDR3 here is CSVEGENGELFF. CDR3 sequence (DNA): TGCAGCGTTGAAGGGGAGAACGGGGAGCTGTTTTTT. This rearrangement joins TRBV29-1 to TRBJ2-2, with D perhaps TRBD2 (5 bases). The length of the CDR3 is 12 residues. Germline lookup yields CDR1 SQVTM and CDR2 ANQGSEA. Trimming pared 1 base from V and 7 bases from J, leaving 7 bases between.